These 22 T cell receptor beta chains were all obtained from the same sample, sequenced in a study of blood T cell repertoires in COVID-19. Profiling relied on immunoSEQ multiplex PCR, and the TCRdb table lists in-frame clones only, not all of them. The sample includes about 190,000 clones, more than 85% of them seen just once. Sequencing input: peripheral blood. Receptors were obtained from a man aged 25 to 40 with acute or convalescent COVID-19.

This rearrangement joins TRBV7-3 to TRBJ2-6, with D unresolved. Germline assignment: CDR1 SGHTA and CDR2 FQGTGA. V shed 4 bases and J shed 0 bases, with 7 bases lying between them. The CDR3 is 15 amino acids. The CDR3 DNA is TGTGCCAGCAGCTACGACATCTCTGGGGCCAACGTCCTGACTTTC. Translating it yields CASSYDISGANVLTF.

The rearrangement links TRBV7-2 to TRBJ1-4, with a possible D match to TRBD1 (5 bases). Germline CDR1 reads SGHTA; CDR2 reads FQGNSA. Trimming removed 5 bases from V and 8 bases from J, with 12 bases in between. The CDR3 runs to 13 residues. As DNA, the CDR3 is TGTGCCAGCAGCCAGGGATTTGGAGAAAAACTGTTTTTT. Its protein product is CASSQGFGEKLFF.

J is TRBJ2-3 and V is TRBV5-1, with TRBD2 matching 13 bases. CDR1 is SGHRS and CDR2 is YFSETQ in the germline V gene. CDR3 length: 17 amino acids. The V segment lost 0 bases and the J segment 6 bases; nucleotides outside the gene matches: 7. The CDR3, as DNA: TGCGCCAGCAGCTTGGCGCTACTAGCGGGAGGGGAGGATACGCAGTATTTT. Translated, it gives CASSLALLAGGEDTQYF.

CDR3 amino acids: CASSPQGWKNIQYF. The CDR3 region has the DNA TGTGCCAGCAGCCCGCAGGGATGGAAGAACATTCAGTACTTC. The V gene is TRBV7-9, the J gene TRBJ2-4, with TRBD1 as a possible D gene (5 bases). This CDR3 has 14 residues. Trimming took off 5 bases at V and 7 bases at J, with 15 bases between the two ends. CDR1 and CDR2 from the germline V gene are SEHNR and FQNEAQ (reference sequence).

The chain employs TRBV4-2 and TRBJ2-7; possible D gene TRBD1, 6 bases. Trimming took off 1 base at V and 2 bases at J, with 12 bases between the two ends. CDR1 is LGHNA and CDR2 is YNFKEQ in the germline V gene. The CDR3 consists of 15 residues. The DNA of the CDR3 is TGTGCCAGCAGCCAAGTAAGGCAGGGGACCTACGAGCAGTACTTC. Amino acids: CASSQVRQGTYEQYF.

V and J are TRBV5-8 and TRBJ2-7; TRBD2 matches at 7 bases. The CDR3 spans 16 residues. The ends lost 4 bases at V and 6 bases at J; junction bases unmatched: 16. Germline V gene data show CDR1 as SGHTS and CDR2 as YDEGEE. The CDR3 is CASSALRQDWGGEQYF. The CDR3 DNA reads TGTGCCAGCAGCGCCCTTCGTCAGGATTGGGGGGGCGAGCAGTACTTC.

This clone was observed a few times. The CDR3 protein is CASSHNTGKWQYF. The CDR3 DNA reads as TGTGCCAGCAGCCACAACACAGGGAAATGGCAGTACTTC. This chain links TRBV3-1 (or the pseudogene TRBV3-2) with TRBJ2-7; the D gene is possibly TRBD1 (6 bases). V shed 3 bases and J shed 9 bases, with 15 bases lying between them. The germline CDR1 and CDR2 sequences are LGHDT and YNNKEL (reference sequence). The CDR3 length is 13 residues.

The rearrangement links TRBV19 to TRBJ2-3; a weak D match, TRBD2 (5 bases). CDR1 is LNHDA, CDR2 SQIVND, per germline (reference sequence). The V end was cut by 5 bases, the J end by 3 bases, with 9 bases between. The CDR3 sequence is 13 residues long. CDR3 sequence: CASSAPGTDTQYF. For the CDR3, the DNA is TGTGCCAGTAGTGCCCCGGGAACAGATACGCAGTATTTT.

This clone was seen a few times. The same CDR3 can be traced to other DNA sequences in this sample. The chain joins TRBV28 to TRBJ1-5; 7 nucleotides agree with TRBD1. V shed 5 bases, J shed 2 bases, and the junction held 3 bases outside the gene matches. Germline V gene sequence: CDR1 MDHEN, CDR2 SYDVKM. The CDR3 covers 14 residues. The DNA of the CDR3 is TGTGCCAGCAGTACCGGGACAGGCAATCAGCCCCAGCATTTT. As protein: CASSTGTGNQPQHF.

The chain couples TRBV3-1 (or the pseudogene TRBV3-2) to TRBJ2-5, with 11 positions matching TRBD2. After removal of 0 bases from V and 5 bases from J, the junction contained 8 bases not matched to a gene. Germline CDR1 LGHDT, CDR2 YNNKEL (reference sequence). The CDR3 contains 17 residues. CDR3 protein: CASSQELSGRAVETQYF. The CDR3 bases are TGTGCCAGCAGCCAAGAACTTAGCGGGAGGGCCGTGGAGACCCAGTACTTC.

J is TRBJ1-4 and V is TRBV9; weak D call: TRBD1 (5 bases). Per the germline V gene, CDR1 is SGDLS and CDR2 is YYNGEE. Trimming stripped 0 bases from V and 6 bases from J, with 15 bases between. The CDR3 has 16 amino acids. For the CDR3, the DNA is TGTGCCAGCAGCGTAGGTGTTGGGGGGTATTATGAAAAACTGTTTTTT. Translated: CASSVGVGGYYEKLFF.

The chain is built from TRBV3-1 (or the pseudogene TRBV3-2) and TRBJ2-1, with D uncertain. The germline V gene encodes CDR1 LGHDT and CDR2 YNNKEL (reference sequence). Trimming took 4 bases from V and 0 from J, leaving 13 bases between them. The CDR3 loop spans 16 amino acids. DNA for the CDR3: TGTGCCAGCAGCCCAATGGCCCCCAACTCCTACAATGAGCAGTTCTTC. Its translation is CASSPMAPNSYNEQFF.

The J gene is TRBJ1-2, the V gene TRBV28, with no clear D. Germline CDR1 reads MDHEN; CDR2 reads SYDVKM. V lost 0 bases to trimming and J lost 4 bases, with 15 bases between them. There are 16 residues in the CDR3. CDR3 region: CASSLWETREGYGYTF. The CDR3 DNA is TGTGCCAGCAGTTTATGGGAGACCCGGGAGGGCTATGGCTACACCTTC.

V and J are TRBV3-1 (or the pseudogene TRBV3-2) and TRBJ1-5; D is unclear. The V end was cut by 8 bases, the J end by 4 bases, with 3 bases between. Germline V gene lookup returns CDR1 LGHDT and CDR2 YNNKEL (reference sequence). The CDR3 is 10 residues long. CDR3 sequence reads: CASRNQPQHF. In DNA, the CDR3 is TGTGCCAGCCGTAATCAGCCCCAGCATTTT.

This clone turned up a few times. The rearrangement links TRBV2 to TRBJ1-5; TRBD1 might be the D (6 bases). The CDR3 runs 15 residues. Germline CDR1 SNHLY, CDR2 FYNNEI. V lost 7 bases, J lost 1 base, and 14 bases lay in between. The CDR3 DNA is TGTGCCAGCATCGACAGGTCAGGGAGCAATCAGCCCCAGCATTTT. It codes for CASIDRSGSNQPQHF.

J is TRBJ2-7 and V is TRBV4-1; TRBD2 is a possible D gene (6 bases). Germline V gene sequence: CDR1 MGHRA, CDR2 YSYEKL. With 1 base removed from V and 0 bases from J, the gap between germline ends came to 16 bases. This CDR3 spans 17 amino acids. DNA for the CDR3: TGCGCCAGCAGCCAAGTTACTGCGGGAACTCCCTCCTACGAGCAGTACTTC. This encodes CASSQVTAGTPSYEQYF.

The chain recombines TRBV29-1 with TRBJ2-7, with 9 bases aligning to TRBD1. The trim removed 7 bases at V and 2 bases at J, leaving 6 bases unmatched. The CDR3 contains 13 residues. CDR1 and CDR2 (germline): SQVTM, ANQGSEA. CDR3 sequence (DNA): TGCAGCGCCCAGGGACAGGGTCCCTACGAGCAGTACTTC. Amino acids: CSAQGQGPYEQYF.

V and J are TRBV12-3 or TRBV12-4 and TRBJ1-4; possibly TRBD1 for D (6 bases). The CDR3 contains 13 residues. V lost 6 bases, J lost 5 bases, and 10 bases lay in between. The CDR3: CASRRGANEKLFF. CDR3 DNA: TGTGCCAGCAGGCGGGGGGCGAATGAAAAACTGTTTTTT.

This clone was recorded a few times. The chain recombines TRBV12-5 with TRBJ1-1; the match to TRBD1 covers 7 bases. Germline lookup yields CDR1 LGHNT and CDR2 FRNRAP. The CDR3 has 14 residues. Germline trimming cut 5 bases from V and 1 base from J; bases unmatched to any gene: 4. The CDR3 sequence is CASGRDRANTEAFF. For the CDR3, the DNA is TGTGCTAGTGGTCGAGACAGGGCGAACACTGAAGCTTTCTTT.

In this sample, this clone turned up a few times. The J gene is TRBJ1-2, the V gene TRBV5-1; D not certain. CDR1 is SGHRS, CDR2 YFSETQ, per germline. CDR3 size: 13 residues. Trimming pared 0 bases from V and 3 bases from J, leaving 6 bases between. The CDR3 spells CASSLGEHYGYTF. The CDR3 DNA sequence: TGCGCCAGCAGCTTGGGTGAGCACTATGGCTACACCTTC.

The V call is TRBV14, the J call TRBJ1-1; D is undetermined. The CDR3 length is 16 residues. CDR1 is SGHDN and CDR2 is FVKESK in the germline V gene. Trimming stripped 1 base from V and 6 bases from J, with 18 bases between. The CDR3 DNA is TGTGCCAGCAGCCAAGGTACAGTGTTAATAGGCGCTGAAGCTTTCTTT. It encodes CASSQGTVLIGAEAFF.

V is TRBV5-1 and J is TRBJ1-2, with TRBD1 matching over 8 bases. Germline loops: CDR1 SGHRS, CDR2 YFSETQ. This CDR3 has 14 amino acids. V shed 1 base and J 10 bases; nucleotides not matched to a gene: 9. Here the CDR3 DNA reads TGCGCCAGCAGCTTGAAGGGGACAGGCTCTGCCTACACCTTC. Its protein product is CASSLKGTGSAYTF.